The clone carrying this T cell receptor beta chain was seen only once. The data stem from a study of blood T cell repertoires in COVID-19. Profiled with immunoSEQ multiplex PCR; TCRdb holds only in-frame clones, not every one. The data show about 240,000 clones, approximately 90% seen once. The study drew participants aged 18 to 89 years from approximately 23 US areas. This CDR3 is 13 amino acids long. Germline V gene lookup returns CDR1 SEHNR and CDR2 FQNEAQ (reference sequence). V was trimmed by 7 bases and J by 3 bases, leaving 10 bases between them. The sample was PBMCs or T cells enriched from blood (not recorded which). This sequence joins TRBV7-9 and TRBJ1-3; D perhaps matches TRBD1 (6 bases). This sequence was found in a woman aged 30 to 39 who had recovered from COVID-19. In nucleotides, the CDR3 is TGTGCCAGCATGCAAGGGGGTGGAAACACCATATATTTT. Its protein is CASMQGGGNTIYF. The full variable domain, with the rest looked up from reference TRBV7-9 and TRBJ1-3, is DTGVSQNPRHKITKRGQNVTFRCDPISEHNRLYWYRQTLGQGPEFLTYFQNEAQLEKSRLLSDRFSAERPKGSFSTLEIQRTEQGDSAMYLCASMQGGGNTIYFGEGSWLTVV.